The 17 T cell receptor beta chains reported below all come from one sample, sequenced in a study of blood T cells in healthy people across ages. A J-beta primer mix and a sample-barcoded 5' primer were used in a second PCR of about 7 to 12 cycles. TCRdb reanalysed the 5' RACE reads using MiXCR and keeps one entry per CDR3 protein. The data hold about 1.5 million distinct CDR3 sequences, with approximately 43% observed a single time. Sequences were obtained from blood. The origin of the receptors is a woman between 18 and 30 years old in good health.

This clonotype was observed a handful of times. The rearrangement links TRBV6-2 or TRBV6-3 to TRBJ2-3; unclear D gene. In germline, CDR1 is MNHEY, CDR2 SVGEGT. Trimming removed 3 bases at V and 6 bases at J, with 7 bases between. The length of the CDR3 is 12 residues. The CDR3 DNA sequence: TGTGCCAGCAGTTATTGGGTGGATACGCAGTATTTT. It translates to CASSYWVDTQYF.

This clonotype came up many times. The chain links TRBV27 to TRBJ2-7; possible D gene TRBD1, 8 bases. The CDR3 length is 17 residues. Germline V gene data show CDR1 as MNHEY and CDR2 as SMNVEV (reference sequence). V lost 4 bases, J lost 2 bases, and 21 bases lay in between. DNA for the CDR3: TGTGCCAGCAGTTCCCCGTTGGGAGGGACAGGCACCTACGAGCAGTACTTC. This gives the protein CASSSPLGGTGTYEQYF.

This clonotype was seen a handful of times. The chain combines TRBV28 with TRBJ2-1; D gene ambiguous. The CDR3 runs 11 residues. CDR1 and CDR2 from the germline V gene are MDHEN and SYDVKM. Trimming left V 5 bases short and J 7 bases short, with 6 bases between. CDR3 residues: CASSTRNEQFF. The CDR3 DNA sequence: TGTGCCAGCAGTACACGGAATGAGCAGTTCTTC. The variable domain in full, completed from reference TRBV28 and TRBJ2-1, reads DVKVTQSSRYLVKRTGEKVFLECVQDMDHENMFWYRQDPGLGLRLIYFSYDVKMKEKGDIPEGYSVSREKKERFSLILESASTNQTSMYLCASSTRNEQFFGPGTRLTVL.

The rearrangement uses TRBV23-1 and TRBJ1-2; D unclear. TRBV23-1 is sorted into the ORF group, with uncertain function. The V end lost 7 bases, the J end lost 4 bases, and 19 bases lay between the germline ends. The CDR3 runs 15 residues. In nucleotides, the CDR3 is TGCGCCAGCATAGATGCTGGTGAGCTCTTCTATGGCTACACCTTC. Protein sequence: CASIDAGELFYGYTF.

This clonotype was found a few times. The V and J genes are TRBV6-5 and TRBJ1-4; 7 bases line up with TRBD1. Germline V gene sequence: CDR1 MNHEY, CDR2 SVGAGI. There are 15 residues in the CDR3. With 4 bases clipped from V and 4 bases from J, the junction kept 6 bases outside the gene matches. CDR3 in amino acids: CASSSPRDSNEKLFF. CDR3 DNA: TGTGCCAGCAGTTCCCCCCGGGACAGTAATGAAAAACTGTTTTTT.

This clonotype was recorded at least ten times. The chain is built from TRBV9 and TRBJ2-1; 8 nucleotides agree with TRBD2. Germline V lookup: CDR1 SGDLS, CDR2 YYNGEE. CDR3 size: 15 residues. Germline trimming cut 3 bases from V and 3 bases from J; bases unmatched to any gene: 5. CDR3 DNA sequence: TGTGCCAGCAGCGCCACTAGCGGAGTCTACAATGAGCAGTTCTTC. The encoded protein is CASSATSGVYNEQFF.

The chain links TRBV29-1 to TRBJ2-1; TRBD2 aligns across 10 bases. The CDR3 consists of 15 residues. The V and J ends lost 4 bases and 7 bases, in that order; junction bases with no gene match: 10. From germline, CDR1 is SQVTM and CDR2 ANQGSEA. This chain's CDR3 is CSVGPPAGGVNEQFF. In DNA, the CDR3 is TGCAGCGTTGGCCCACCAGCGGGGGGGGTTAATGAGCAGTTCTTC.

The J gene is TRBJ1-2, the V gene TRBV25-1; D not resolved. Trimming stripped 5 bases from V and 7 bases from J, with 11 bases between. CDR1 MGHDK and CDR2 SYGVNS come from the germline V gene. The CDR3 totals 12 residues. CDR3 sequence: CASSRDLSGYTF. In DNA, the CDR3 is TGTGCCAGCAGTAGGGATCTTTCTGGCTACACCTTC.

J is TRBJ1-2 and V is TRBV27; D is unresolved. CDR1 and CDR2 from the germline V gene are MNHEY and SMNVEV (reference sequence). The V end was cut by 5 bases, the J end by 4 bases, with 14 bases between. CDR3 size: 14 residues. As DNA, the CDR3 is TGTGCCAGCAGTCTCCACAGCCAGCTCTATGGCTACACCTTC. Its translation is CASSLHSQLYGYTF.

This clonotype was counted a single time. The chain recombines TRBV10-3 with TRBJ1-1; D is possibly TRBD1 (6 bases). CDR1 is ENHRY, CDR2 SYGVKD, per germline. V lost 8 bases, J lost 5 bases, and 15 bases lay in between. CDR3 length: 13 amino acids. As DNA, the CDR3 is TGTGCCATCGGCCAGGGGCTAGATACTGAAGCTTTCTTT. Its protein product is CAIGQGLDTEAFF.

This sequence joins TRBV5-1 and TRBJ2-5; no clear D. Germline values: CDR1 SGHRS, CDR2 YFSETQ. V lost 5 bases and J 11 bases, leaving 16 bases between the germline ends. There are 12 residues in the CDR3. As DNA, the CDR3 is TGCGCCAGCAGGTACCAATACAATGAGCAGTACTTC. Protein: CASRYQYNEQYF. The whole variable domain, remainder taken from reference TRBV5-1 and TRBJ2-5, is KAGVTQTPRYLIKTRGQQVTLSCSPISGHRSVSWYQQTPGQGLQFLFEYFSETQRNKGNFPGRFSGRQFSNSRSEMNVSTLELGDSALYLCASRYQYNEQYFGPGTRLLVL.

The rearrangement joins TRBV6-5 to TRBJ2-7, with a possible D match to TRBD1 (6 bases). The end of the DNA fits TRBJ2-4 better, so the J call may be wrong. The CDR3 consists of 13 residues. Germline values: CDR1 MNHEY, CDR2 SVGAGI. CDR3 bases: TGTGCCAGCACTCCGGGACAATCAAACATTCAGTACTTC. Residues: CASTPGQSNIQYF.

This clonotype has a handful of counts. The CDR3 sequence is CASSSQQGQEAFF. Here the CDR3 DNA reads TGTGCCAGCAGCTCACAACAGGGTCAAGAAGCTTTCTTT. V is TRBV7-2 and J is TRBJ1-1, with a possible D match to TRBD1 (6 bases). CDR1 SGHTA and CDR2 FQGNSA come from the germline V gene. The CDR3 extends over 13 amino acids. Trimming took off 4 bases at V and 8 bases at J, with 14 bases between the two ends.

The chain recombines TRBV20-1 with TRBJ2-1; weak D call: TRBD2 (5 bases). The CDR3 contains 13 residues. The germline gives CDR1 DFQATT, CDR2 SNEGSKA (reference sequence). V was cut by 5 bases and J by 5 bases, with 13 bases left in between. The CDR3 sequence: CSAHEGGHNEQFF. As DNA, the CDR3 is TGCAGTGCTCACGAGGGTGGCCACAATGAGCAGTTCTTC.

The chain joins TRBV27 to TRBJ2-1; tentatively, D is TRBD2 (6 bases). This CDR3 spans 14 amino acids. Trimming left V 5 bases short and J 9 bases short, with 17 bases between. Germline V CDR1 and CDR2: MNHEY, SMNVEV (reference sequence). CDR3 DNA sequence: TGTGCCAGCAGTACCGAATTAGCTAGCGTTGAGCAGTTCTTC. This codes for CASSTELASVEQFF.

J is TRBJ2-3 and V is TRBV4-1; 8 bases are a match to TRBD1. J lost 12 bases, V lost 7 bases, and 18 bases had no gene match. The CDR3 consists of 15 residues. Germline-derived CDR1 and CDR2 are MGHRA and YSYEKL. The CDR3 reads CASIQVNRGTRIQYF. CDR3 nucleotide sequence: TGCGCCAGCATCCAGGTTAACAGGGGGACTCGCATACAGTATTTT.

V gene TRBV18 combines with J gene TRBJ2-3, with D tentatively TRBD1 (6 bases). The germline gives CDR1 KGHSH, CDR2 LQKENI. V lost 5 bases and J lost 2, with 14 bases in between. The CDR3 covers 15 residues. The CDR3 sequence is CASSSQGFLTDTQYF. The CDR3 coding sequence is TGTGCCAGCTCATCCCAGGGGTTCCTCACAGATACGCAGTATTTT.